Listed below are T cell receptor beta chains from one sample, sequenced in a study of T cells expressing NK-cell markers. No DNA is given; TCRdb re-called the 5' RACE reads and lists each CDR3 protein once. This table lists about 380,000 distinct CDR3 sequences. Sequencing was carried out using blood T cells: a sorted CD56 or NKG2C T cell subset, CD4+ or CD8+ T cells, or bulk PBMC T cells (not recorded which). The receptor source for this set is a man aged 18-75 years in good health. Each CDR3 is given with its conserved first and last residue.

J: TRBJ2-1
length: 16
V: TRBV6-1
CDR3: CASSQSRVSANNEQFF

J: TRBJ2-2
length: 16
V: TRBV7-9
CDR3: CASSLGTGGDTGELFF

J: TRBJ2-3
length: 14
V: TRBV5-1
CDR3: CASSQTSSGDTQYF

J: TRBJ2-3
length: 16
V: TRBV9
CDR3: CASSVTAGGYTDTQYF

J: TRBJ2-5
length: 15
V: TRBV2
CDR3: CASSRDGLIKETQYF

J: TRBJ2-1
length: 15
V: TRBV5-4
CDR3: CASSLGVADYNEQFF

J: TRBJ1-1
length: 14
V: TRBV12-3/TRBV12-4
CDR3: CASGGQIMNTEAFF

J: TRBJ1-4
length: 14
V: TRBV6-5
CDR3: CASSYGQGSEKLFF

J: TRBJ2-2
length: 15
V: TRBV6-4
CDR3: CASSLLGGSSGELFF

J: TRBJ2-7
length: 14
V: TRBV3-1
CDR3: CASSPTLASYEQYF

J: TRBJ2-1
length: 15
V: TRBV6-5
CDR3: CASSTSGQGNNEQFF

J: TRBJ2-2
length: 13
V: TRBV20-1
CDR3: CSARGALTGELFF

J: TRBJ1-3
length: 14
V: TRBV6-1
CDR3: CASSPNGFGNTIYF

J: TRBJ2-7
length: 14
V: TRBV12-5
CDR3: CASGLALAGSGKYF

J: TRBJ1-6
length: 14
V: TRBV27
CDR3: CASSSGVYNSPLHF

J: TRBJ1-1
length: 16
V: TRBV6-2/TRBV6-3
CDR3: CASSYRFKTKNTEAFF

J: TRBJ2-3
length: 15
V: TRBV6-5
CDR3: CASTLRSGGIATQYF

J: TRBJ1-5
length: 14
V: TRBV12-3/TRBV12-4
CDR3: CASSRSTVNQPQHF

J: TRBJ2-2
length: 16
V: TRBV20-1
CDR3: CSARDGRKGNTGELFF

J: TRBJ2-7
length: 15
V: TRBV19
CDR3: CASSISRDRGHEQYF

J: TRBJ2-7
length: 15
V: TRBV4-1
CDR3: CASSHNSGRWEEQYF

J: TRBJ2-7
length: 15
V: TRBV12-3/TRBV12-4
CDR3: CASWPSRPSSYEQYF

J: TRBJ2-1
length: 15
V: TRBV12-3/TRBV12-4
CDR3: CASSPLAGGPNEQFF